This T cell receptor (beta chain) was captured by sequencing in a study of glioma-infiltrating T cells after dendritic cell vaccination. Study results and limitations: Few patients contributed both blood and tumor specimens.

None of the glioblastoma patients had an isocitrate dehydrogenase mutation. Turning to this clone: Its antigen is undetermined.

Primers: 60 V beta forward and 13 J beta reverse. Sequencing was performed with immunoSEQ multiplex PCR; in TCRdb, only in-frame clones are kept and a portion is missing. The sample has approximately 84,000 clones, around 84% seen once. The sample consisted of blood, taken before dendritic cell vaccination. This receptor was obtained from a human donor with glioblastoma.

This CDR3 reads CASSHGLAGVISTDTQYF. CDR3 nucleotide sequence: TGCGCCAGCAGCCACGGACTAGCGGGAGTTATTAGCACAGATACGCAGTATTTT. The genes are TRBV4-1 and TRBJ2-3; 13 bases are a match to TRBD2. CDR3 length: 18 residues. J lost 0 bases, V lost 3 bases, and 6 bases had no gene match. Germline CDR1 reads MGHRA; CDR2 reads YSYEKL.